The subject of this entry is one T cell receptor (beta chain). Its antigen is undetermined. The sample originates from a study of high-grade serous ovarian cancer treatment subgroups. Tumor tissue was taken before any definitive surgery or chemotherapy was given. General observations from the study: Only CDR3 was analyzed; CDR1 and CDR2 were not. Tumors within one patient showed repertoire similarity of roughly 0.11 to 0.8. Bulk tumor TCR sequencing gave no spatial information.

Generated by immunoSEQ multiplex PCR, the TCRdb table keeps only in-frame clones and is missing some. Of about 15,000 clones listed, roughly nine tenths are singletons. The receptor was derived from a human donor with high-grade serous ovarian cancer. The sequencing input was tumor tissue.

For the CDR3, the DNA is TGTGCCAGCAGCTTGGCCGGGATAACCTACGAGCAGTACTTC. This gives the protein CASSLAGITYEQYF. The rearrangement joins TRBV5-6 to TRBJ2-7; tentative D call: TRBD2 (5 bases). In germline, CDR1 is SGHDT, CDR2 YYEEEE. Trimming shortened V by 0 bases and J by 2 bases, and 9 bases separated the two germline ends. The CDR3 has 14 amino acids. The full variable domain, with the rest looked up from reference TRBV5-6 and TRBJ2-7, is DAGVTQSPTHLIKTRGQQVTLRCSPKSGHDTVSWYQQALGQGPQFIFQYYEEEERQRGNFPDRFSGHQFPNYSSELNVNALLLGDSALYLCASSLAGITYEQYFGPGTRLTVT.